This TCR beta chain was documented in a study of cytomegalovirus exposure and HLA in healthy donors. Overall study: Genotyping of 400 or so donors showed that over 80% belonged to the Caucasian-associated ancestry cluster. Study-wide findings and caveats: Analysis performed later showed TCR beta chains linked to HLA being more clonally expanded than equally common others.

Comments on this clone: Its antigen is unidentified.

The PCR made use of 60 Vbeta and 13 Jbeta primers. Measured with immunoSEQ multiplex PCR; TCRdb has only the in-frame clones, and not every one. The sample yields around 200,000 clones, 84% seen once. Trimming took off 7 bases at V and 4 bases at J, with 11 bases between the two ends. Germline CDR1 and CDR2: LNHDA and SQIVND (reference sequence). CDR3 size: 13 residues. The chain recombines TRBV19 with TRBJ1-3, with D tentatively TRBD1 (5 bases). The source of this sequence is a girl aged 2 to 10 in good health and CMV-seropositive. Material: PBMCs. The CDR3 region has the DNA TGTGCCAGTAACCAGGGATTAGGAAACACCATATATTTT. Its translation is CASNQGLGNTIYF.